Below are 23 T cell receptor beta chains sequenced from a single sample in a study of Graves' ophthalmopathy and Graves' hyperthyroidism. TCR beta CDR3 amplification used RNA transcripts. HTBI primers primed a first-round RT-PCR, and a second-round multiplex PCR followed. MiXCR was run by TCRdb on the multiplex PCR reads, yielding one entry per CDR3 protein. The table records almost 750,000 distinct CDR3 sequences, 35% to 50% of them present only once. Sequenced sample: peripheral blood. The receptors were sampled from an adult man with Graves' ophthalmopathy.

The genes are TRBV7-9 and TRBJ1-2; D not certain. Trimming took off 6 bases at V and 5 bases at J, with 13 bases between the two ends. This CDR3 has 13 amino acids. Germline CDR1 is SEHNR and CDR2 is FQNEAQ (reference sequence). CDR3 nucleotides: TGTGCCAGCAGTCTTCCGGACGGATATGGCTACACCTTC. Its translation: CASSLPDGYGYTF. Supplemented by reference TRBV7-9 and TRBJ1-2, the full variable domain reads DTGVSQNPRHKITKRGQNVTFRCDPISEHNRLYWYRQTLGQGPEFLTYFQNEAQLEKSRLLSDRFSAERPKGSFSTLEIQRTEQGDSAMYLCASSLPDGYGYTFGSGTRLTVV.

This chain joins TRBV6-4 and TRBJ1-2; 7 bases match TRBD1. The CDR3 length is 16 residues. Trimming cost V 5 bases and J 4 bases; bases outside gene matches: 13. The germline V gene encodes CDR1 MRHNA and CDR2 SNTAGT. Here the CDR3 reads CASSSIKDRDSYGYTF. The DNA for the CDR3 is TGTGCCAGCAGTTCCATAAAAGACCGGGACAGCTATGGCTACACCTTC.

J is TRBJ2-5 and V is TRBV10-2; a possible D gene is TRBD2 (6 bases). V lost 2 bases and J 5 bases, leaving 9 bases between the germline ends. The germline CDR1 and CDR2 sequences are WSHSY and SAAADI. This CDR3 region has 13 residues. The CDR3 protein is CASSEAGTETQYF. CDR3 DNA sequence: TGCGCCAGCAGTGAGGCAGGGACTGAGACCCAGTACTTC.

V usage is TRBV7-2 and J usage is TRBJ2-7; 9 positions agree with TRBD2. V lost 3 bases and J lost 3; bases outside the gene matches: 9. Germline CDR1 is SGHTA and CDR2 is FQGNSA. This CDR3 has 16 residues. The CDR3 protein is CASSLYLAGGLYEQYF. The CDR3 DNA reads TGTGCCAGCAGCTTGTATTTGGCGGGAGGGCTCTACGAGCAGTACTTC.

This clonotype was seen more than once but under ten times. V usage is TRBV7-9 and J usage is TRBJ1-5; D might be TRBD1 (5 bases). V was shortened by 5 bases and J by 4 bases, with 15 bases between the two germline ends. Germline assignment: CDR1 SEHNR and CDR2 FQNEAQ (reference sequence). The CDR3 consists of 15 residues. The chain's CDR3 is CASSQAGHANQPQHF. The CDR3 DNA follows: TGTGCCAGCAGCCAAGCCGGACACGCAAATCAGCCCCAGCATTTT. Full variable domain (missing parts from reference TRBV7-9 and TRBJ1-5): DTGVSQNPRHKITKRGQNVTFRCDPISEHNRLYWYRQTLGQGPEFLTYFQNEAQLEKSRLLSDRFSAERPKGSFSTLEIQRTEQGDSAMYLCASSQAGHANQPQHFGDGTRLSIL.

This clonotype has more than one count but fewer than ten. The V call is TRBV5-1, the J call TRBJ1-2, with D possibly being TRBD1 (6 bases). From germline, CDR1 is SGHRS and CDR2 YFSETQ. V was pared by 0 bases and J by 3 bases, with 12 bases between. This CDR3 has 15 amino acids. The CDR3 region is CASSLAGGQDYGYTF. CDR3 in DNA: TGCGCCAGCAGCTTGGCCGGGGGGCAAGACTATGGCTACACCTTC.

Notes on this clonotype: A much larger clone lies one base from this, so it may be a read error. The V and J genes are TRBV7-9 and TRBJ2-5; D might be TRBD2 (6 bases). Trimming took 3 bases from V and 9 from J, leaving 17 bases between them. Germline loops: CDR1 SEHNR, CDR2 FQNEAQ (reference sequence). The CDR3 consists of 14 residues. The CDR3 DNA reads as TGTGCCAGCAGCTTTAGCGGCAGAGTTCTATCCCAGTACTTC. Protein: CASSFSGRVLSQYF.

This clonotype was detected only a few times. V is TRBV7-8 and J is TRBJ2-2, with D possibly being TRBD2 (6 bases). Per germline, CDR1 SGHVS and CDR2 FQNEAQ. Trimming shortened V by 4 bases and J by 1 base, and 13 bases separated the two germline ends. There are 16 residues in the CDR3. Here the CDR3 reads CASSWGGMGNTGELFF. CDR3 DNA: TGTGCCAGCAGCTGGGGCGGGATGGGGAACACCGGGGAGCTGTTTTTT.

This chain links TRBV2 with TRBJ2-5, with D possibly called TRBD1 or TRBD2 (5 bases each). Trimming took off 2 bases at V and 2 bases at J, with 21 bases between the two ends. Germline CDR1 reads SNHLY; CDR2 reads FYNNEI. The CDR3 totals 18 residues. As DNA, the CDR3 is TGTGCCAGCAGTGAACCCCCATGGAAGAGGGGAAAGCAAGAGACCCAGTACTTC. Amino acid sequence: CASSEPPWKRGKQETQYF.

Notes on this clonotype: The germline gene is not matched at one end of the junction; a read error may be the cause. The chain recombines TRBV24-1 with TRBJ1-5, with TRBD1 identical over 7 bases. This CDR3 region has 17 residues. The germline gives CDR1 KGHDR, CDR2 SFDVKD. The CDR3 here is CASSFSGAGTVNQPQHF. As DNA, the CDR3 is TGTGCCAGCAGTTTCTCGGGAGCCGGGACAGTCAATCAGCCCCAGCATTTT.

This chain links TRBV9 with TRBJ2-2; D may be TRBD1 (5 bases). Germline CDR1 reads SGDLS; CDR2 reads YYNGEE. V lost 6 bases to trimming and J lost 3 bases, with 15 bases between them. The CDR3 is 15 residues long. CDR3 protein: CASNRQYLDTGELFF. DNA of the CDR3: TGTGCCAGCAACCGACAGTATCTGGACACCGGGGAGCTGTTTTTT.

The V call is TRBV6-2 or TRBV6-3, the J call TRBJ2-7; maybe TRBD1 (5 bases). Trimming took 5 bases from V and 2 from J, leaving 16 bases between them. The CDR3 sequence is 15 residues long. The germline V gene has CDR1 MNHEY and CDR2 SVGEGT. CDR3 protein: CASSQARVLTYEQYF. The CDR3 DNA follows: TGTGCCAGCAGTCAAGCCAGGGTTTTGACCTACGAGCAGTACTTC.

Points on this clonotype: Being one base from a much bigger clone, this may be a read error. V gene TRBV7-8 combines with J gene TRBJ1-3; TRBD1 is a possible D gene (6 bases). The germline gives CDR1 SGHVS, CDR2 FQNEAQ. This CDR3 spans 17 amino acids. The CDR3 coding sequence is TGTGCCAACAGCACGTGGGACACCAGGGATGACGGAAACACCATATATTTT. This gives the protein CANSTWDTRDDGNTIYF.

The chain has TRBV29-1 and TRBJ1-2, with a tentative D call TRBD1 (6 bases). V was shortened by 6 bases and J by 13 bases, with 12 bases between the two germline ends. Germline V gene lookup returns CDR1 SQVTM and CDR2 ANQGSEA. This CDR3 spans 9 amino acids. The CDR3 nucleotides are TGCAGCGTCGGGGGCAGTCTCACCTTC. This translates into CSVGGSLTF.

On this clonotype: An end of the junction differs from the germline gene, which may be a read error. The chain couples TRBV7-9 to TRBJ2-2, with a possible D match to TRBD1 (6 bases). Germline values: CDR1 SEHNR, CDR2 FQNEAQ (reference sequence). The CDR3 has 15 residues. Here the CDR3 reads CASSLQPGVAGELFF. In DNA, the CDR3 is TGTGCTAGCAGCTTACAGCCAGGGGTGGCCGGGGAGCTGTTTTTT.

This chain joins TRBV7-9 and TRBJ2-1; 11 bases map to TRBD2. The CDR3 is 14 amino acids. Germline V gene sequence: CDR1 SEHNR, CDR2 FQNEAQ (reference sequence). With V trimmed by 5 bases and J by 6 bases, 3 bases remained unmatched. In DNA form, the CDR3 reads TGTGCCAGCAGCACACTAGCGGGAGTCAATGAGCAGTTCTTC. Translated, it gives CASSTLAGVNEQFF.

The CDR3, as DNA: TGTGCCAGCAGCTTAACCGGCGGTCCCGGGGACGAGCAGTACTTC. As protein: CASSLTGGPGDEQYF. The gene calls are TRBV7-3 and TRBJ2-7; tentatively, D is TRBD2 (5 bases). Trimming shortened V by 0 bases and J by 5 bases, and 14 bases separated the two germline ends. The CDR3 extends over 15 amino acids. Germline V gives CDR1 SGHTA, CDR2 FQGTGA.

The J gene is TRBJ2-3, the V gene TRBV5-1; a possible D gene is TRBD1 (6 bases). V lost 2 bases and J 4 bases, leaving 11 bases between the germline ends. This CDR3 spans 14 amino acids. The germline CDR1 and CDR2 sequences are SGHRS and YFSETQ. The CDR3 is CASSFRGGPDTQYF. The CDR3 nucleotides are TGCGCCAGCAGCTTCAGGGGCGGCCCAGATACGCAGTATTTT.

This clonotype was seen ten or more times. The chain couples TRBV25-1 to TRBJ1-4; the match to TRBD1 covers 9 bases. This CDR3 spans 16 amino acids. The V gene end was trimmed by 3 bases and the J gene end by 11 bases; junction bases not matched to a gene: 13. Germline V gives CDR1 MGHDK, CDR2 SYGVNS. The CDR3 sequence: CASSDYGTGKAGKLFF. CDR3 DNA: TGTGCCAGCAGTGACTACGGGACAGGGAAGGCAGGGAAACTGTTTTTT.

This clonotype was observed many times. The chain uses TRBV7-8 and TRBJ1-2; D not certain. V shed 6 bases and J shed 0 bases, with 11 bases lying between them. CDR3 length equals 14 residues. Germline-derived CDR1 and CDR2 are SGHVS and FQNEAQ. The chain's CDR3 is CASSFQPANYGYTF. CDR3 in DNA: TGTGCCAGCAGTTTCCAGCCGGCTAACTATGGCTACACCTTC.

The chain employs TRBV9 and TRBJ2-5; D remains unclear. Deletions cut 5 bases from V and 9 bases from J, with 20 bases between. Germline V gene data show CDR1 as SGDLS and CDR2 as YYNGEE. This CDR3 is 14 amino acids long. CDR3 in DNA: TGTGCCAGCAGTGCCGCTATGCGCAATCAGCCCCAGTACTTC. As protein: CASSAAMRNQPQYF.

Turning to this clonotype: The junction does not match germline at one end; this may be a read error. V usage is TRBV10-2 and J usage is TRBJ2-5; 9 bases align to TRBD2. Germline lookup yields CDR1 WSHSY and CDR2 SAAADI. CDR3 length: 17 amino acids. The DNA for the CDR3 is TGCGCTAGCAGGGACGACTGGGCTAGCGGGGCTGGGGAGACCCAGTACTTC. Translation: CASRDDWASGAGETQYF.

There are a few counts of this clonotype. The rearrangement uses TRBV9 and TRBJ2-7; 9 nucleotides agree with TRBD2. There are 16 residues in the CDR3. Germline values: CDR1 SGDLS, CDR2 YYNGEE. Trimming cost V 0 bases and J 2 bases; bases outside gene matches: 6. Here the CDR3 reads CASSVGAASGTYEQYF. For the CDR3, the DNA is TGTGCCAGCAGCGTAGGGGCCGCTAGCGGGACCTACGAGCAGTACTTC.